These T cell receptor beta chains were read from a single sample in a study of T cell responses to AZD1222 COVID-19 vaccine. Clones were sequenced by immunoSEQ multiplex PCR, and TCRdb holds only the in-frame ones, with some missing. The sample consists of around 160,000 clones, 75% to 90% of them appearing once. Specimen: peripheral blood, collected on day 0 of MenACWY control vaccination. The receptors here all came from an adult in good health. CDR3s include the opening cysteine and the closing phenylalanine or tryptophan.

cdr3_aa: CASSLALGGKGQYF
j_call: TRBJ2-5
v_call: TRBV7-7

cdr3_aa: CASSPGTTFSGANVLTF
j_call: TRBJ2-6
v_call: TRBV27

cdr3_aa: CASSLDYRINTEAFF
j_call: TRBJ1-1
v_call: TRBV5-1

cdr3_aa: CASSHARESDF
j_call: TRBJ1-1
v_call: TRBV2

cdr3_aa: CASSPGGNEETQYF
j_call: TRBJ2-5
v_call: TRBV5-1

cdr3_aa: CASSPELALGYEQYF
j_call: TRBJ2-7
v_call: TRBV5-6

cdr3_aa: CASSYGTGGDEQFF
j_call: TRBJ2-1
v_call: TRBV6-5

cdr3_aa: CASSVGPPAGELFF
j_call: TRBJ2-2
v_call: TRBV9

cdr3_aa: CASSFQGNEQFF
j_call: TRBJ2-1
v_call: TRBV27

cdr3_aa: CASSFSGGTSEQYF
j_call: TRBJ2-7
v_call: TRBV7-2

cdr3_aa: CASSLTSGGAETQYF
j_call: TRBJ2-5
v_call: TRBV5-4